These 27 T cell receptor beta chains share one sample of origin, sequenced in a study of OX40 agonist ivuxolimab in advanced cancers. Profiled with immunoSEQ multiplex PCR; TCRdb holds only in-frame clones, not every one. This sample has 25,000 to 35,000 clones, with about four fifths found just once. Sequencing used CD4+ or CD8+ T cells sorted from blood, obtained in a trial of the OX40 agonist ivuxolimab. All receptors derive from an adult with an advanced solid tumor such as melanoma, head and neck, liver or kidney cancer.

This clone was detected once. This chain connects TRBV5-4 to TRBJ1-3; 7 bases agree with TRBD1. The CDR3 consists of 13 residues. V gave up 4 bases and J gave up 4 bases; unmatched junction bases: 2. Germline lookup yields CDR1 SGHNT and CDR2 YYREEE (reference sequence). The CDR3 here is CASSKTGGNTIYF. CDR3 sequence (DNA): TGTGCCAGCAGCAAGACAGGGGGAAACACCATATATTTT.

The V call is TRBV5-1, the J call TRBJ2-7, with 7 nucleotides matching TRBD1. Trimming removed 4 bases from V and 2 bases from J; junction bases left unmatched: 9. This CDR3 is 15 amino acids long. Germline assignment: CDR1 SGHRS and CDR2 YFSETQ. The CDR3 coding sequence is TGCGCCAGCAGCCTCGGACAGGCCGTGACCTACGAGCAGTACTTC. Translating it yields CASSLGQAVTYEQYF.

The chain carries TRBV15 and TRBJ1-6; D not certain. Germline CDR1 and CDR2: LNHNV and YYDKDF (reference sequence). Deletions cut 1 base from V and 5 bases from J, with 9 bases between. The CDR3 covers 15 residues. CDR3 residues: CATSRAWVDNSPLHF. CDR3 coding DNA: TGTGCCACCAGCAGAGCATGGGTTGATAATTCACCCCTCCACTTT.

This rearrangement joins TRBV4-2 to TRBJ2-7; D not resolved. CDR3 length: 14 residues. Trimming shortened V by 1 base and J by 3 bases, and 10 bases separated the two germline ends. Germline V gene data show CDR1 as LGHNA and CDR2 as YNFKEQ. The DNA of the CDR3 is TGTGCCAGCAGCCAAGCGCCTGTCTTCTACGAGCAGTACTTC. This encodes CASSQAPVFYEQYF.

The J gene is TRBJ1-2, the V gene TRBV6-1; maybe TRBD1 (6 bases). The V gene's germline CDR1 is MNHNS and CDR2 SASEGT. The CDR3 contains 15 residues. Between the trimmed V and J ends, which lost 5 bases and 6 bases, there was a span of 19 bases. The CDR3 spells CASSRQGKVSDGYTF. CDR3 bases: TGTGCCAGCAGTCGCCAGGGGAAAGTATCGGATGGCTACACCTTC.

As regards this clone: It may be a read error: a sequence one base away is much more abundant. The genes are TRBV4-2 and TRBJ2-7; 7 bases are a match to TRBD1. The CDR3 spans 14 residues. CDR1 and CDR2 from the germline V gene are LGHNA and YNFKEQ. DNA of the CDR3: TGTGCCAGCAGCCGTACCGGGACAGAATACGGGCAGTACTTC. This sequence encodes CASSRTGTEYGQYF.

V is TRBV28 and J is TRBJ1-2; TRBD1 matches 8 bases. The CDR3 is 15 amino acids. The germline V gene has CDR1 MDHEN and CDR2 SYDVKM. After removal of 7 bases from V and 4 bases from J, the junction contained 11 bases not matched to a gene. CDR3 residues: CASKQERQGLYGYTF. CDR3 in DNA: TGTGCCAGCAAACAAGAGAGACAGGGGCTCTATGGCTACACCTTC.

The CDR3 protein is CASSYSIHQGFEAFF. CDR3 DNA: TGTGCCAGCAGTTACTCGATTCATCAGGGTTTTGAAGCTTTCTTT. V and J are TRBV6-6 and TRBJ1-1, with D maybe TRBD1 (5 bases). Germline-derived CDR1 and CDR2 are MNHNY and SVGAGI (reference sequence). CDR3 size: 15 residues. Between the trimmed V and J ends, which lost 0 bases and 7 bases, there was a span of 15 bases.

The gene calls are TRBV4-1 and TRBJ2-1; D unclear. The germline V and J ends were trimmed by 1 base and 7 bases, with 17 bases remaining between them. CDR3 size: 16 residues. Germline assignment: CDR1 MGHRA and CDR2 YSYEKL. The CDR3: CASSQGLFEGGNEQFF. In DNA, the CDR3 is TGCGCCAGCAGCCAAGGCCTTTTCGAAGGTGGAAATGAGCAGTTCTTC.

This clone was found once. The genes are TRBV7-3 and TRBJ2-7, with unresolved D. The CDR3 spans 18 residues. Trimming shortened V by 5 bases and J by 1 base, and 24 bases separated the two germline ends. Per germline, CDR1 SGHTA and CDR2 FQGTGA. CDR3 nucleotide sequence: TGTGCCAGCAGCATCGGATCTTGGCGGCAAAATCCTTCCTACGAGCAGTACTTC. Its translation is CASSIGSWRQNPSYEQYF.

The CDR3 region has the DNA TGTGCCAGTAGTAAGTCCCGGGACAGGGGGATTGGCACCGGGGAGCTGTTTTTT. It translates to CASSKSRDRGIGTGELFF. The chain couples TRBV19 to TRBJ2-2, with TRBD1 identical over 11 bases. CDR1 is LNHDA, CDR2 SQIVND, per germline (reference sequence). CDR3 length: 18 amino acids. The J segment lost 4 bases and the V segment lost 4 bases, leaving 11 bases of the junction unmatched.

The chain employs TRBV11-2 and TRBJ2-7, with unresolved D. The ends were cut back, 4 bases at V and 7 bases at J, with 14 bases in the middle. Germline lookup yields CDR1 SGHAT and CDR2 FQNNGV. The CDR3 runs to 13 residues. The CDR3 reads CASSSYTLREQYF. The DNA of the CDR3 is TGTGCCAGCAGCTCGTATACCCTCAGAGAGCAGTACTTC.

This chain connects TRBV7-2 to TRBJ2-5; the D gene is possibly TRBD1 (5 bases). V was pared by 6 bases and J by 4 bases, with 15 bases between. Germline CDR1 SGHTA, CDR2 FQGNSA. The CDR3 is made up of 14 amino acids. CDR3 DNA: TGTGCCAGCAGACCCACCTCAGGGTCAGAGACCCAGTACTTC. As protein: CASRPTSGSETQYF.

The chain has TRBV28 and TRBJ2-2; the match to TRBD1 covers 7 bases. The CDR3 extends over 16 amino acids. J lost 0 bases, V lost 4 bases, and 5 bases had no gene match. Germline values: CDR1 MDHEN, CDR2 SYDVKM. The CDR3 protein is CASSSIGTANTGELFF. DNA for the CDR3: TGTGCCAGCAGTTCGATCGGGACAGCGAACACCGGGGAGCTGTTTTTT.

This clone has just a few counts. This chain joins TRBV2 and TRBJ2-7; 12 bases are shared with TRBD1. With V trimmed by 3 bases and J by 7 bases, 7 bases remained unmatched. Germline lookup yields CDR1 SNHLY and CDR2 FYNNEI. The CDR3 extends over 15 amino acids. CDR3 sequence: CASSDRDRGRGEQYF. In DNA form, the CDR3 reads TGTGCCAGCAGTGATCGGGACAGGGGGCGTGGAGAGCAGTACTTC. Looking up the rest from reference TRBV2 and TRBJ2-7 gives the full variable domain: EPEVTQTPSHQVTQMGQEVILRCVPISNHLYFYWYRQILGQKVEFLVSFYNNEISEKSEIFDDQFSVERPDGSNFTLKIRSTKLEDSAMYFCASSDRDRGRGEQYFGPGTRLTVT.

The V call is TRBV28, the J call TRBJ2-1, with D hard to call. Trimming took off 1 base at V and 6 bases at J, with 16 bases between the two ends. CDR3 length: 16 amino acids. Looked up from germline, CDR1 is MDHEN and CDR2 is SYDVKM. The CDR3 loop reads CASSLSLGVNTNEQFF. The CDR3 coding sequence is TGTGCCAGCAGTTTATCCTTAGGAGTCAACACCAATGAGCAGTTCTTC.

The chain carries TRBV6-5 and TRBJ1-2; D call uncertain. CDR1 MNHEY and CDR2 SVGAGI come from the germline V gene. V lost 8 bases and J 4 bases, leaving 17 bases between the germline ends. The CDR3 runs 14 residues. CDR3: CASSSGSPFYGYTF. In DNA, the CDR3 is TGTGCCAGCTCCTCTGGGAGCCCCTTCTATGGCTACACCTTC.

This clone has only a few counts. The V call is TRBV29-1, the J call TRBJ1-6, with D tentatively TRBD1 (6 bases). This CDR3 has 13 amino acids. From germline, CDR1 is SQVTM and CDR2 ANQGSEA. V was shortened by 4 bases and J by 7 bases, with 11 bases between the two germline ends. The CDR3 DNA reads TGCAGCGTTGCCCAGGGGACCAATTCACCCCTCCACTTT. Residues: CSVAQGTNSPLHF.

This clone turned up a few times. The V and J genes are TRBV30 and TRBJ1-5, with a possible D match to TRBD1 (6 bases). The germline gives CDR1 GTSNPN, CDR2 SVGIG (reference sequence). The CDR3 length is 13 residues. V shed 1 base and J shed 3 bases, with 7 bases lying between them. The CDR3 is CAWSGQVNQPQHF. CDR3 sequence (DNA): TGTGCCTGGAGTGGACAGGTCAATCAGCCCCAGCATTTT.

This clone was observed a few times. The chain recombines TRBV5-1 with TRBJ1-1; 7 nucleotides match TRBD1. This CDR3 has 15 residues. The V and J ends lost 4 bases and 5 bases, in that order; junction bases with no gene match: 11. Germline CDR1 is SGHRS and CDR2 is YFSETQ. The CDR3 region is CASSPRTGGRTEAFF. The CDR3 DNA reads as TGCGCCAGCAGCCCTCGGACAGGTGGAAGGACTGAAGCTTTCTTT. The full variable domain, in which reference TRBV5-1 and TRBJ1-1 provide the parts outside the CDR3, is KAGVTQTPRYLIKTRGQQVTLSCSPISGHRSVSWYQQTPGQGLQFLFEYFSETQRNKGNFPGRFSGRQFSNSRSEMNVSTLELGDSALYLCASSPRTGGRTEAFFGQGTRLTVV.

The gene calls are TRBV6-5 and TRBJ2-2; TRBD2 is a possible D gene (5 bases). V lost 1 base to trimming and J lost 2 bases, with 8 bases between them. Germline assignment: CDR1 MNHEY and CDR2 SVGAGI. The CDR3 length is 15 residues. CDR3 in DNA: TGTGCCAGCAGTTACTTTGCGGGTAACACCGGGGAGCTGTTTTTT. Protein product: CASSYFAGNTGELFF.

The V gene is TRBV7-9, the J gene TRBJ2-6; weak D call: TRBD1 (6 bases). This CDR3 region has 14 residues. V dropped 5 bases and J dropped 1 base, with 6 bases sitting between them. Germline assignment: CDR1 SEHNR and CDR2 FQNEAQ (reference sequence). CDR3 in amino acids: CASSTGSGANVLTF. CDR3 nucleotide sequence: TGTGCCAGCAGCACAGGGTCTGGGGCCAACGTCCTGACTTTC.

V is TRBV28 and J is TRBJ2-7; tentatively, D is TRBD1 (6 bases). Trimming pared 5 bases from V and 2 bases from J, leaving 16 bases between. The CDR3 length is 15 residues. Germline loops: CDR1 MDHEN, CDR2 SYDVKM. The CDR3 is CASSGGSTGTYEQYF. The CDR3 DNA reads as TGTGCCAGCAGTGGCGGGTCGACAGGAACCTACGAGCAGTACTTC.

J is TRBJ2-7 and V is TRBV11-2; no clear D. CDR1 is SGHAT and CDR2 is FQNNGV in the germline V gene. Trimming took 3 bases from V and 6 from J, leaving 3 bases between them. The CDR3 length is 10 residues. The CDR3 protein is CASSLAEQYF. For the CDR3, the DNA is TGTGCCAGCAGCTTGGCCGAGCAGTACTTC.

This chain connects TRBV7-3 to TRBJ1-3; perhaps TRBD1 as D (5 bases). The length of the CDR3 is 16 residues. The V end was cut by 2 bases, the J end by 0 bases, with 11 bases between. CDR1 is SGHTA and CDR2 is FQGTGA in the germline V gene. CDR3: CASSLGGARSGNTIYF. The DNA for the CDR3 is TGTGCCAGCAGCTTAGGCGGGGCCCGCTCTGGAAACACCATATATTTT.

The rearrangement links TRBV7-2 to TRBJ1-3; D unclear. The CDR3 runs 16 residues. Looked up from germline, CDR1 is SGHTA and CDR2 is FQGNSA. V was cut by 1 base and J by 4 bases, with 14 bases left in between. In DNA, the CDR3 is TGTGCCAGCAGCTTAGTCGGACTTGCGAGGGGAAACACCATATATTTT. Protein sequence: CASSLVGLARGNTIYF. Together with reference TRBV7-2 and TRBJ1-3, the CDR3 gives the full variable domain: GAGVSQSPSNKVTEKGKDVELRCDPISGHTALYWYRQSLGQGLEFLIYFQGNSAPDKSGLPSDRFSAERTGGSVSTLTIQRTQQEDSAVYLCASSLVGLARGNTIYFGEGSWLTVV.

This clone was picked up a small number of times. The CDR3 DNA sequence: TGTGCCAGCAGCTTCTGGCCAACCGGGGAGCTGTTTTTT. This gives the protein CASSFWPTGELFF. The chain links TRBV7-9 to TRBJ2-2; D gene unclear. The germline V gene has CDR1 SEHNR and CDR2 FQNEAQ (reference sequence). This CDR3 contains 13 residues. V lost 3 bases, J lost 5 bases, and 7 bases lay in between.